Listed here are 20 T cell receptor beta chains from one sample, sequenced in a study of chronic HIV infection and antiretroviral therapy. Via MiXCR, TCRdb re-called the 5' RACE reads, giving one row per CDR3 protein. The data hold around 30,000 distinct CDR3 sequences, with 7.5% to 10% observed a single time. The specimen was peripheral blood. The receptor source for this set is an adult who had HIV and had not received antiretroviral therapy, or was an uninfected healthy control (not recorded which).

This clonotype was seen ten or more times. The V call is TRBV20-1, the J call TRBJ2-2; TRBD2 matches 11 bases. After removal of 3 bases from V and 6 bases from J, the junction contained 9 bases not matched to a gene. Germline V CDR1 and CDR2: DFQATT, SNEGSKA (reference sequence). This CDR3 has 16 residues. The CDR3 nucleotides read TGCAGTGCTAGGGATAAGACTAGCGGGATTTCCGGGGAGCTGTTTTTT. Its translation is CSARDKTSGISGELFF.

The V and J genes are TRBV10-3 and TRBJ2-3; D is perhaps TRBD1 or TRBD2 (6 bases each). Germline assignment: CDR1 ENHRY and CDR2 SYGVKD. This CDR3 has 15 residues. Trimming stripped 0 bases from V and 1 base from J, with 8 bases between. This CDR3 is CAISESRGGTDTQYF. In nucleotides, the CDR3 is TGTGCCATCAGTGAGTCGAGGGGGGGCACAGATACGCAGTATTTT.

By frequency in the sample, this clonotype is medium-sized. The rearrangement joins TRBV7-7 to TRBJ1-1; D gene unclear. V shed 5 bases and J shed 1 base, with 8 bases lying between them. The germline CDR1 and CDR2 sequences are SSHAT and FNYEAQ (reference sequence). The CDR3 is 13 residues long. In nucleotides, the CDR3 is TGTGCCAGCAGCGCTACAGAGAACACTGAAGCTTTCTTT. Its translation: CASSATENTEAFF.

This clonotype showed up just a few times. The rearrangement uses TRBV29-1 and TRBJ1-5, with 7 bases lining up with TRBD1. This CDR3 has 14 amino acids. The V gene's germline CDR1 is SQVTM and CDR2 ANQGSEA. J gave up 4 bases and V 6 bases, and 9 bases lay outside the gene matches. The chain's CDR3 is CSVGGARGNQPQHF. The CDR3, as DNA: TGCAGCGTCGGAGGGGCCAGGGGGAATCAGCCCCAGCATTTT.

This clonotype has a handful of counts. The CDR3 region has the DNA TGTGCCAGCTCCTTCGCCGGTACGCAAGCTTTCTTT. Translation: CASSFAGTQAFF. This chain joins TRBV12-3 or TRBV12-4 and TRBJ1-1; D is unclear. V lost 8 bases and J lost 9, with 16 bases in between. This CDR3 spans 12 amino acids.

Here the CDR3 DNA reads TGTGCCAGCAGCCCAGGACAGGGGGAAACTGAAGCTTTCTTT. Translation: CASSPGQGETEAFF. The chain links TRBV7-9 to TRBJ1-1, with TRBD1 matching over 10 bases. The CDR3 contains 14 residues. CDR1 is SEHNR, CDR2 FQNEAQ, per germline (reference sequence). After removal of 5 bases from V and 5 bases from J, the junction contained 5 bases not matched to a gene.

The gene calls are TRBV5-1 and TRBJ1-1; perhaps TRBD1 as D (5 bases). CDR1 and CDR2 from the germline V gene are SGHRS and YFSETQ. The ends were cut back, 2 bases at V and 4 bases at J, with 12 bases in the middle. CDR3 size: 14 residues. CDR3 bases: TGCGCCAGCAGCTTAATTTATGGGGGCACTGAAGCTTTCTTT. Its protein is CASSLIYGGTEAFF. Complete variable domain (other parts from reference TRBV5-1 and TRBJ1-1): KAGVTQTPRYLIKTRGQQVTLSCSPISGHRSVSWYQQTPGQGLQFLFEYFSETQRNKGNFPGRFSGRQFSNSRSEMNVSTLELGDSALYLCASSLIYGGTEAFFGQGTRLTVV.

This clonotype was recorded at least ten times. V and J are TRBV28 and TRBJ2-1, with 15 nucleotides matching TRBD2. CDR3 length: 15 amino acids. Germline V CDR1 and CDR2: MDHEN, SYDVKM. V was pared by 3 bases and J by 10 bases, with 4 bases of the junction left unmatched. CDR3 protein: CASSLGLAGGREQFF. DNA of the CDR3: TGTGCCAGCAGTTTGGGACTAGCGGGGGGAAGGGAGCAGTTCTTC.

Only a few counts were recorded for this clonotype. The V and J genes are TRBV29-1 and TRBJ2-6; D tentatively fits TRBD1 or TRBD2 (6 bases each). The length of the CDR3 is 14 residues. The germline gives CDR1 SQVTM, CDR2 ANQGSEA. The CDR3 DNA sequence: TGCAGTGCCGAGGGGGGCTCTGGGGCCAACGTCCTGACTTTC. Protein: CSAEGGSGANVLTF.

The V gene is TRBV30, the J gene TRBJ1-1, with D maybe TRBD1 (5 bases). Trimming stripped 1 base from V and 1 base from J, with 7 bases between. CDR1 is GTSNPN and CDR2 is SVGIG in the germline V gene (reference sequence). The CDR3 has 13 residues. The CDR3 is CAWSGQRNTEAFF. CDR3 DNA sequence: TGTGCCTGGAGTGGACAGAGGAACACTGAAGCTTTCTTT.

Comment on this clonotype: A much more abundant neighbour one base away suggests this may be a read error. The chain joins TRBV6-1 to TRBJ1-5; possibly TRBD1 for D (5 bases). Trimming took 4 bases from V and 5 from J, leaving 15 bases between them. Germline lookup yields CDR1 MNHNS and CDR2 SASEGT. CDR3 length: 15 amino acids. The CDR3 region is CASSAARGEDQPQHF. CDR3 in DNA: TGTGCCAGCAGTGCGGCTCGGGGCGAGGATCAGCCCCAGCATTTT.

In this sample, this clonotype turned up once. The chain is built from TRBV10-3 and TRBJ2-7, with 8 bases matching TRBD1. J lost 5 bases, V lost 8 bases, and 8 bases had no gene match. The CDR3 spans 13 residues. In germline, CDR1 is ENHRY, CDR2 SYGVKD. The chain's CDR3 is CAIRQGRRDEQYF. DNA for the CDR3: TGTGCCATCCGACAGGGGCGACGTGACGAGCAGTACTTC.

This clonotype is medium-sized within its sample. This chain joins TRBV12-3 or TRBV12-4 and TRBJ2-7; D may be TRBD1 or TRBD2 (6 bases each). This CDR3 has 16 residues. V was trimmed by 2 bases and J by 3 bases, leaving 17 bases between them. The CDR3 sequence: CASSLIAFGGGYEQYF. DNA for the CDR3: TGTGCCAGCAGTTTAATAGCTTTCGGGGGCGGCTACGAGCAGTACTTC.

This clonotype was counted many times. V usage is TRBV6-1 and J usage is TRBJ1-1; tentatively, D is TRBD1 (6 bases). V lost 3 bases to trimming and J lost 10 bases, with 12 bases between them. This CDR3 has 12 amino acids. CDR1 and CDR2 from the germline V gene are MNHNS and SASEGT. The CDR3 loop is CASSEGGRGAFF. CDR3 DNA: TGTGCCAGCAGTGAGGGGGGCCGGGGAGCTTTCTTT.

This clonotype was observed at least ten times. The chain joins TRBV5-1 to TRBJ1-4, with unresolved D. Trimming took off 1 base at V and 5 bases at J, with 9 bases between the two ends. Germline-derived CDR1 and CDR2 are SGHRS and YFSETQ. CDR3 length equals 14 residues. CDR3 DNA: TGCGCCAGCAGCTTGTCTCGCTCAAATGAAAAACTGTTTTTT. The encoded protein is CASSLSRSNEKLFF.

The chain joins TRBV10-3 to TRBJ1-1; TRBD1 matches at 11 bases. V was clipped by 6 bases and J by 4 bases; unmatched bases: 4. The CDR3 has 14 residues. Germline V gene lookup returns CDR1 ENHRY and CDR2 SYGVKD. CDR3 bases: TGTGCCATCAGCCCCGGGACAGGGGGCACTGAAGCTTTCTTT. It encodes CAISPGTGGTEAFF.

This clonotype was recorded at least ten times. This chain links TRBV9 with TRBJ2-1; D not resolved. This CDR3 is 12 amino acids long. In germline, CDR1 is SGDLS, CDR2 YYNGEE. V lost 3 bases to trimming and J lost 7 bases, with 8 bases between them. CDR3 amino acids: CASSAPENEQFF. The CDR3 DNA reads as TGTGCCAGCAGCGCGCCCGAAAATGAGCAGTTCTTC.

The sample holds many counts of this clonotype. The chain uses TRBV6-2 or TRBV6-3 and TRBJ1-6; 9 bases are shared with TRBD1. V dropped 5 bases and J dropped 13; count of bases not matched to a gene: 9. Germline-derived CDR1 and CDR2 are MNHEY and SVGEGT. The CDR3 contains 14 residues. CDR3 nucleotides: TGTGCCAGCAGTAACAGGGGGCGCGAGGGGCCCCTCCACTTT. Its translation is CASSNRGREGPLHF.

The sample holds a few counts of this clonotype. This chain joins TRBV4-2 and TRBJ1-4, with D perhaps matching TRBD1 (6 bases). This CDR3 is 17 amino acids long. Per the germline V gene, CDR1 is LGHNA and CDR2 is YNFKEQ. The V and J ends lost 4 bases and 6 bases respectively, with 21 bases between them. CDR3 amino acids: CASSPTYRVGVYEKLFF. In DNA form, the CDR3 reads TGTGCCAGCAGCCCAACGTACAGGGTTGGTGTTTATGAAAAACTGTTTTTT.

The chain links TRBV18 to TRBJ2-6, with 7 bases lining up with TRBD1. Trimming at V came to 3 bases and at J to 0 bases, leaving 8 bases not matched to a gene. From germline, CDR1 is KGHSH and CDR2 LQKENI. The length of the CDR3 is 18 residues. This CDR3 reads CASSPIRQGGSGANVLTF. DNA for the CDR3: TGTGCCAGCTCACCCATACGACAGGGCGGCTCTGGGGCCAACGTCCTGACTTTC.